The clone carrying this T cell receptor beta chain was picked up one time. No antigen is known for it. No fewer than 6.5 million PBMCs went into each sample. This sample stems from a study of blood T cells in healthy people across ages. Whole-study context: Per two T cells, template switching captured roughly one barcoded beta molecule. Findings of the study overall: Compared with aged donors, long-lived donors showed fewer expanded clones, suggesting selection.

With a J-beta primer mix and a sample-barcoded 5' primer, a second PCR ran roughly 6 to 11 cycles. A template-switch adaptor that had 12 random nucleotides put a tag on each cDNA molecule. TCRdb reprocessed the 5' RACE reads via MiXCR and lists one record per CDR3 protein. Here the sample spans about 680,000 distinct CDR3 sequences, 49% being singletons. Germline CDR1 and CDR2: DFQATT and SNEGSKA (reference sequence). CDR3 size: 16 residues. V was trimmed by 5 bases and J by 2 bases, leaving 19 bases between them. The sequence derives from a woman aged 60-70 years in good health. The sequenced sample was blood. This rearrangement joins TRBV20-1 to TRBJ1-5; possible D gene TRBD1, 5 bases. The CDR3, as DNA: TGCAGTGCTCCAAAAACATTTACAGGAGGCAATCAGCCCCAGCATTTT. Encoded protein: CSAPKTFTGGNQPQHF.